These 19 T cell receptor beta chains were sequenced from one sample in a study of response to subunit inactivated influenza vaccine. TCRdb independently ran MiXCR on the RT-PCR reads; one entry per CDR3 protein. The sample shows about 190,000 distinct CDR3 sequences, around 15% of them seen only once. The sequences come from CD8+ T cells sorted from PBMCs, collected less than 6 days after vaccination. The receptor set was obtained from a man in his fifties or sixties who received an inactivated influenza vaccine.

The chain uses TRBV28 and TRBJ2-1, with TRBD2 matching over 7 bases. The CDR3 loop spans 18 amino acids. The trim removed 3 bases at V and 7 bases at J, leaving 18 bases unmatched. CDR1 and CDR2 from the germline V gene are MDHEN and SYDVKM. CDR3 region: CASSLPGTNNLLGNEQFF. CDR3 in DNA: TGTGCCAGCAGTTTGCCCGGGACTAACAATCTACTGGGGAATGAGCAGTTCTTC.

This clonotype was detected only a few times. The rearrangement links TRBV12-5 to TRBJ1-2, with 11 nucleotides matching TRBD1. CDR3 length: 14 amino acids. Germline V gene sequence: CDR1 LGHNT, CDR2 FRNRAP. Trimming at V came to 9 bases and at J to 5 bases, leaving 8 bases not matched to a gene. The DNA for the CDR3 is TGTGCTAGCCAGACCGGGACAGGGGGGTATGGCTACACCTTC. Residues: CASQTGTGGYGYTF.

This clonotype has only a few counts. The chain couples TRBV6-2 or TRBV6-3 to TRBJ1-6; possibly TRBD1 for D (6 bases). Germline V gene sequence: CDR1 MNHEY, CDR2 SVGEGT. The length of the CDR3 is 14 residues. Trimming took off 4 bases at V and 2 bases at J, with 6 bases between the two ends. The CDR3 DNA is TGTGCCAGCAGTTGGGACACCTATAATTCACCCCTCCACTTT. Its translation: CASSWDTYNSPLHF.

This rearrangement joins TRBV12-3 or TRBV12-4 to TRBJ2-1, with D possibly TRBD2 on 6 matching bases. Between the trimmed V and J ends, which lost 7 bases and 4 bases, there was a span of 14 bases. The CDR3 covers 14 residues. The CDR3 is CASKNSGPYNEQFF. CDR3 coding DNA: TGTGCCAGCAAAAATAGCGGACCTTACAATGAGCAGTTCTTC.

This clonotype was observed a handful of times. This CDR3 reads CASSQSRSEQYF. Written as DNA, the CDR3 is TGTGCCAGCAGCCAATCGCGAAGCGAGCAGTACTTC. The gene calls are TRBV16 and TRBJ2-7; no clear D gene. The length of the CDR3 is 12 residues. Germline values: CDR1 KGHSY, CDR2 FQNENV. V was pared by 0 bases and J by 6 bases, with 6 bases between.

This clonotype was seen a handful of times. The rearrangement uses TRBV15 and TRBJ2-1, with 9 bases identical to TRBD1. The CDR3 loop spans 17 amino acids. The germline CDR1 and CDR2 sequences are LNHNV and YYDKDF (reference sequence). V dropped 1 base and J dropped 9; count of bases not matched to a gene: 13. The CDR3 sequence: CATSRGGAGTGFVEQFF. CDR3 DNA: TGTGCCACCAGCAGAGGGGGAGCCGGGACAGGGTTCGTTGAGCAGTTCTTC.

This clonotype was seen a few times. CDR3 sequence reads: CATSDLGTSGNNEQFF. As DNA, the CDR3 is TGTGCCACCAGTGATTTGGGGACTAGCGGAAACAATGAGCAGTTCTTC. This chain joins TRBV24-1 and TRBJ2-1; TRBD2 matches 11 bases. Germline V gene lookup returns CDR1 KGHDR and CDR2 SFDVKD. With V trimmed by 0 bases and J by 5 bases, 2 bases remained unmatched. The CDR3 extends over 16 amino acids.

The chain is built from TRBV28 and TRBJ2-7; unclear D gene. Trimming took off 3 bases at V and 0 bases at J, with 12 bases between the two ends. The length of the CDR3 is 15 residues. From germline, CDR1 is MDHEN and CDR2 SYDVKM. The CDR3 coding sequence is TGTGCCAGCAGTTTTCCGGACGCAAGCTCCTACGAGCAGTACTTC. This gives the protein CASSFPDASSYEQYF.

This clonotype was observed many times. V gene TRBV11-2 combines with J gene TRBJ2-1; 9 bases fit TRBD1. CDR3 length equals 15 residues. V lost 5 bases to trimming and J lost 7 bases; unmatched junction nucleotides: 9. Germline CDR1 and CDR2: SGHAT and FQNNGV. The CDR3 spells CASSTRDRVVNEQFF. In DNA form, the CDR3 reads TGTGCCAGCAGCACACGGGACAGGGTGGTTAATGAGCAGTTCTTC.

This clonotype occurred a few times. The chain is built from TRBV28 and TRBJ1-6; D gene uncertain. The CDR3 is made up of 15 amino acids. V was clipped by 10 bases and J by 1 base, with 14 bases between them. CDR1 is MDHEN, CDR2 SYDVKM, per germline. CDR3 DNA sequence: TGTGCCACCCAATTGGCGGAGTCCTATAATTCACCCCTCCACTTT. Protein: CATQLAESYNSPLHF.

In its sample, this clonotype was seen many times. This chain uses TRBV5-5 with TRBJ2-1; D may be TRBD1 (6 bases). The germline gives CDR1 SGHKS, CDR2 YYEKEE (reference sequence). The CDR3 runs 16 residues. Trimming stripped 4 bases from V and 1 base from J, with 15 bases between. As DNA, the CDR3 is TGTGCCAGCAGCACCGGACAGCTTATATCCTACAATGAGCAGTTCTTC. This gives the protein CASSTGQLISYNEQFF.

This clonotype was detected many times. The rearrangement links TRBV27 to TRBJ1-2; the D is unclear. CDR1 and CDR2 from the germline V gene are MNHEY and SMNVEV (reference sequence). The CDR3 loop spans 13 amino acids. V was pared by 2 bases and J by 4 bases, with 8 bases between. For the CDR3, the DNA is TGTGCCAGCAGTTTAGGGCGGTCCTATGGCTACACCTTC. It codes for CASSLGRSYGYTF.

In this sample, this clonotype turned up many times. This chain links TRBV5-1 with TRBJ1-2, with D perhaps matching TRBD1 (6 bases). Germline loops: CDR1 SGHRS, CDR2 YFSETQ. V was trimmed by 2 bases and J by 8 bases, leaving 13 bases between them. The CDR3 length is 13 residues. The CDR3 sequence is CASSLGGRKGYTF. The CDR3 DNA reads TGCGCCAGCAGCTTAGGGGGGAGAAAAGGCTACACCTTC.

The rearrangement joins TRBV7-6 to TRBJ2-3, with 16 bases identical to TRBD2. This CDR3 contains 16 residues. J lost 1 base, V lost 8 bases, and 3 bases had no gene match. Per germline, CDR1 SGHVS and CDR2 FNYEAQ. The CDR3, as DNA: TGTGCCAGCTGGGGACTAGCGGGAGGGGGCACAGATACGCAGTATTTT. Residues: CASWGLAGGGTDTQYF.

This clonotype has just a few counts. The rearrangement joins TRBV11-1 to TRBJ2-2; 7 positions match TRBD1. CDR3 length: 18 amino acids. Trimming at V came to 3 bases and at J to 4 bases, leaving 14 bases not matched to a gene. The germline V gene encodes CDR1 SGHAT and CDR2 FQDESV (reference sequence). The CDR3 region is CASSFETGRLTFTGELFF. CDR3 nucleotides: TGTGCCAGCAGCTTCGAGACAGGGCGTCTTACTTTCACCGGGGAGCTGTTTTTT.

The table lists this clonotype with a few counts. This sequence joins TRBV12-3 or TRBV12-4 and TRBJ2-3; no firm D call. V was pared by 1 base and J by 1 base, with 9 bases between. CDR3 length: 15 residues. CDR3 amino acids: CASSLVGRGTDTQYF. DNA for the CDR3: TGTGCCAGCAGTTTAGTGGGCCGGGGCACAGATACGCAGTATTTT.

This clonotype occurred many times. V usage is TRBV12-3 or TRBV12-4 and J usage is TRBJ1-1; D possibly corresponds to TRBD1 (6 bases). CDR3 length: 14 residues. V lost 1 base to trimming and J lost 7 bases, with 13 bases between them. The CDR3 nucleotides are TGTGCCAGCAGTTTAGATACAGGGAATATTGAAGCTTTCTTT. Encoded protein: CASSLDTGNIEAFF.

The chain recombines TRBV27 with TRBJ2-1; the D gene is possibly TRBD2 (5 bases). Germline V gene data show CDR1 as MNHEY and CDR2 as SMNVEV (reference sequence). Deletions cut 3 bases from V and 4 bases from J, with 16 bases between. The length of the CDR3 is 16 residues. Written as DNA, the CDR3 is TGTGCCAGCAGTTTTTTCCCGGGCGGGTCATACAATGAGCAGTTCTTC. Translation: CASSFFPGGSYNEQFF.

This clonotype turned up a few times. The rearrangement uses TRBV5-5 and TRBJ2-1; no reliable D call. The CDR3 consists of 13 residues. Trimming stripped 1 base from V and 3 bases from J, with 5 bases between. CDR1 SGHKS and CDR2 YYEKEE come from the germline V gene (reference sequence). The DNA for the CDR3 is TGTGCCAGCAGCTTGTCGGACTACAATGAGCAGTTCTTC. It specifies CASSLSDYNEQFF.